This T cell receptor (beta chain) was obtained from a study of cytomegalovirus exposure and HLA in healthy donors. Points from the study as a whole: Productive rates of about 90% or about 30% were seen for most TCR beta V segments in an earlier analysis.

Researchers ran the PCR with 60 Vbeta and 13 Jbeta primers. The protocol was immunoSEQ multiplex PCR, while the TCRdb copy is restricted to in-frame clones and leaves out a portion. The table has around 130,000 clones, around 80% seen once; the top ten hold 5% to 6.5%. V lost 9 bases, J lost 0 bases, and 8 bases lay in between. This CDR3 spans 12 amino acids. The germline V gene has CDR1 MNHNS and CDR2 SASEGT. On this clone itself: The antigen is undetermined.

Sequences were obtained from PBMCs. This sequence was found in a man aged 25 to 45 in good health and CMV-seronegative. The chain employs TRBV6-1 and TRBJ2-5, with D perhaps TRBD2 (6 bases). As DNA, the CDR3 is TGTGCCAGGGGACTTTACCAAGAGACCCAGTACTTC. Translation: CARGLYQETQYF.